The 16 T cell receptor beta chains given below trace back to one sample, sequenced in a study of shared clonotypes between healthy human individuals. Sequenced by immunoSEQ multiplex PCR; TCRdb stores in-frame clones only, minus some. The sample comprises about 2.4 million clones, around nine tenths of which are singletons, and 0.11% to 0.15% rests with the top ten. Source material: naive CD4+ T cells sorted from blood. Subset: CD45RA+ positively selected. These receptors were taken from a man younger than 35 in good health.

The V gene is TRBV5-6, the J gene TRBJ2-4; D remains unclear. Germline CDR1 is SGHDT and CDR2 is YYEEEE. The CDR3 loop spans 18 amino acids. The germline V and J ends were trimmed by 5 bases and 0 bases, with 21 bases remaining between them. CDR3 sequence (DNA): TGTGCCAGCAGTTTACTCAGATCGCTAGAGGTAGCCAAAAACATTCAGTACTTC. The encoded protein is CASSLLRSLEVAKNIQYF.

On this clone itself: This sample includes further DNA sequences coding for the same CDR3. The rearrangement uses TRBV9 and TRBJ2-7; 10 nucleotides line up with TRBD2. Germline V lookup: CDR1 SGDLS, CDR2 YYNGEE. The CDR3 length is 14 residues. Trimming removed 1 base from V and 2 bases from J; junction bases left unmatched: 0. CDR3 region: CASSVTSGTYEQYF. The CDR3 DNA sequence: TGTGCCAGCAGCGTAACTAGCGGGACCTACGAGCAGTACTTC.

This chain uses TRBV7-2 with TRBJ2-1; D is uncertain. V gave up 5 bases and J gave up 4 bases, with 18 bases separating them. Germline CDR1 SGHTA, CDR2 FQGNSA. The CDR3 covers 16 residues. The CDR3 reads CASSHSGGEPYNEQFF. CDR3 bases: TGTGCCAGCAGCCACTCGGGCGGAGAGCCGTACAATGAGCAGTTCTTC. Filled out from reference TRBV7-2 and TRBJ2-1, the complete variable domain reads GAGVSQSPSNKVTEKGKDVELRCDPISGHTALYWYRQSLGQGLEFLIYFQGNSAPDKSGLPSDRFSAERTGGSVSTLTIQRTQQEDSAVYLCASSHSGGEPYNEQFFGPGTRLTVL.

The J gene is TRBJ1-1, the V gene TRBV6-5, with D unresolved. CDR3 length: 13 residues. Trimming took 6 bases from V and 1 from J, leaving 9 bases between them. Per the germline V gene, CDR1 is MNHEY and CDR2 is SVGAGI. The CDR3: CASSRAANTEAFF. In DNA, the CDR3 is TGTGCCAGCAGCCGCGCGGCGAACACTGAAGCTTTCTTT.

The chain uses TRBV7-8 and TRBJ1-5, with a weak D call TRBD1 (5 bases). Germline V gene sequence: CDR1 SGHVS, CDR2 FQNEAQ. The V gene lost 5 bases and the J gene lost 10 bases, with 18 bases spanning the gap. This CDR3 comprises 14 residues. The CDR3 is CASSLLQGWSPQHF. The CDR3 nucleotides are TGTGCCAGCAGCCTCCTCCAGGGCTGGAGTCCCCAGCATTTT.

This chain links TRBV9 with TRBJ2-1; 7 bases agree with TRBD2. After removal of 0 bases from V and 5 bases from J, the junction contained 5 bases not matched to a gene. CDR3 length: 15 amino acids. Germline V gene lookup returns CDR1 SGDLS and CDR2 YYNGEE. The CDR3 sequence is CASSVGSGVHNEQFF. The CDR3 DNA reads TGTGCCAGCAGCGTAGGAAGCGGGGTCCACAATGAGCAGTTCTTC. Drawing the rest from reference TRBV9 and TRBJ2-1, the complete variable domain is DSGVTQTPKHLITATGQRVTLRCSPRSGDLSVYWYQQSLDQGLQFLIQYYNGEERAKGNILERFSAQQFPDLHSELNLSSLELGDSALYFCASSVGSGVHNEQFFGPGTRLTVL.

CDR3 sequence: CASSLELGKAFF. DNA of the CDR3: TGTGCCAGCAGCTTAGAGTTGGGTAAAGCTTTCTTT. The chain recombines TRBV7-8 with TRBJ1-1, with unresolved D. Per the germline V gene, CDR1 is SGHVS and CDR2 is FQNEAQ. CDR3 length: 12 residues. Trimming took 1 base from V and 9 from J, leaving 9 bases between them.

CDR3 region: CASSLGGPGSNEKLFF. Written as DNA, the CDR3 is TGTGCCAGCAGCTTGGGGGGACCCGGGAGTAATGAAAAACTGTTTTTT. The chain employs TRBV5-4 and TRBJ1-4; weak D call: TRBD1 (5 bases). This CDR3 region has 16 residues. CDR1 SGHNT and CDR2 YYREEE come from the germline V gene (reference sequence). The V end lost 0 bases, the J end lost 4 bases, and 13 bases lay between the germline ends. The full variable domain, in which reference TRBV5-4 and TRBJ1-4 provide the parts outside the CDR3, is ETGVTQSPTHLIKTRGQQVTLRCSSQSGHNTVSWYQQALGQGPQFIFQYYREEENGRGNFPPRFSGLQFPNYSSELNVNALELDDSALYLCASSLGGPGSNEKLFFGSGTQLSVL.

The chain is built from TRBV5-8 and TRBJ2-1; 8 positions agree with TRBD1. The V gene end was trimmed by 2 bases and the J gene end by 4 bases; junction bases not matched to a gene: 5. Germline V gene data show CDR1 as SGHTS and CDR2 as YDEGEE. The length of the CDR3 is 15 residues. DNA of the CDR3: TGTGCCAGCAGCTTCAGGGGGCTCGGTTACAATGAGCAGTTCTTC. Its protein is CASSFRGLGYNEQFF.

The chain combines TRBV5-4 with TRBJ2-3; 7 bases map to TRBD2. The junction had 3 bases not matched to a gene; V was cut back by 1 base and J by 1 base. Germline values: CDR1 SGHNT, CDR2 YYREEE (reference sequence). The CDR3 sequence is 15 residues long. The CDR3 DNA follows: TGTGCCAGCAGCTTGAGTCGGGAGGGCACAGATACGCAGTATTTT. Amino acids: CASSLSREGTDTQYF.

This chain connects TRBV7-2 to TRBJ2-3; 7 bases align to TRBD2. The CDR3 length is 13 residues. J gave up 3 bases and V 4 bases, and 1 base lay outside the gene matches. Germline-derived CDR1 and CDR2 are SGHTA and FQGNSA. The CDR3 sequence: CASSWTRTDTQYF. The CDR3 DNA follows: TGTGCCAGCAGCTGGACTAGAACAGATACGCAGTATTTT.

The gene calls are TRBV28 and TRBJ2-1, with 7 bases lining up with TRBD1. With 4 bases clipped from V and 2 bases from J, the junction kept 11 bases outside the gene matches. The CDR3 consists of 17 residues. Per germline, CDR1 MDHEN and CDR2 SYDVKM. CDR3 nucleotides: TGTGCCAGCAGTTCCTCCTTTTGGCAGGGGGCCTACAATGAGCAGTTCTTC. Residues: CASSSSFWQGAYNEQFF.

In its sample, this clone was seen once. The chain carries TRBV6-5 and TRBJ2-1; possible D gene TRBD2, 5 bases. The CDR3 is 15 residues long. From germline, CDR1 is MNHEY and CDR2 SVGAGI. The V end lost 5 bases, the J end lost 0 bases, and 11 bases lay between the germline ends. CDR3 sequence reads: CASSPLGSSYNEQFF. DNA of the CDR3: TGTGCCAGCAGTCCACTAGGAAGCTCCTACAATGAGCAGTTCTTC.

The chain carries TRBV29-1 and TRBJ2-5, with a possible D match to TRBD2 (7 bases). The CDR3 is 13 amino acids. Germline CDR1 SQVTM, CDR2 ANQGSEA. With 6 bases removed from V and 4 bases from J, the gap between germline ends came to 15 bases. The CDR3 loop reads CSVPHREGETQYF. The CDR3 DNA reads as TGCAGCGTCCCCCACAGGGAGGGAGAGACCCAGTACTTC. Full variable domain (remainder filled in from reference TRBV29-1 and TRBJ2-5): SAVISQKPSRDICQRGTSLTIQCQVDSQVTMMFWYRQQPGQSLTLIATANQGSEATYESGFVIDKFPISRPNLTFSTLTVSNMSPEDSSIYLCSVPHREGETQYFGPGTRLLVL.

This clone was detected ten times or more. V gene TRBV7-9 combines with J gene TRBJ1-1; 7 bases are shared with TRBD1. The J segment lost 3 bases and the V segment lost 3 bases, leaving 1 base of the junction unmatched. The CDR3 has 13 amino acids. Per the germline V gene, CDR1 is SEHNR and CDR2 is FQNEAQ (reference sequence). CDR3 nucleotides: TGTGCCAGCAGCTTTGGGACAGACACTGAAGCTTTCTTT. Encoded protein: CASSFGTDTEAFF. The full variable domain, with the rest looked up from reference TRBV7-9 and TRBJ1-1, is DTGVSQNPRHKITKRGQNVTFRCDPISEHNRLYWYRQTLGQGPEFLTYFQNEAQLEKSRLLSDRFSAERPKGSFSTLEIQRTEQGDSAMYLCASSFGTDTEAFFGQGTRLTVV.

The V call is TRBV6-6, the J call TRBJ2-1, with unresolved D. The CDR3 covers 14 residues. CDR1 MNHNY and CDR2 SVGAGI come from the germline V gene (reference sequence). V shed 1 base and J shed 3 bases, with 7 bases lying between them. The CDR3 protein is CASSYWAVYNEQFF. The CDR3 region has the DNA TGTGCCAGCAGTTACTGGGCGGTCTACAATGAGCAGTTCTTC.